This is a list of T cell receptor beta chains from one sample in a study of sequential checkpoint blockade in melanoma. Data came from immunoSEQ multiplex PCR; TCRdb stores just in-frame clones and leaves some out. The data show several thousand clones, roughly 33% seen once. The sequenced sample was tumor tissue (inferred from file names), obtained from a patient given nivolumab and ipilimumab in sequence. The receptors come from a human donor with melanoma. Both conserved end residues are part of each CDR3. The order of the fields is clone size, V gene, J gene, D gene, CDR3 length, CDR3 protein, CDR3 DNA. A D gene is named only where the DNA matches it firmly. Where a row states a size, it is once, few, many or the class of an expanded clone; other rows omit it.

abundance: few; v_gene: TRBV19; j_gene: TRBJ1-1; d_gene: -; len: 15; CDR3aa: CASSIAGGVGTEAFF; CDR3nt: TGTGCCAGTAGTATCGCGGGGGGCGTAGGCACTGAAGCTTTCTTT
abundance: -; v_gene: TRBV19; j_gene: TRBJ1-1; d_gene: -; len: 15; CDR3aa: CASRTGFGGPSEAFF; CDR3nt: TGTGCCAGTAGGACCGGGTTCGGAGGGCCAAGCGAAGCTTTCTTT
abundance: -; v_gene: TRBV6-8; j_gene: TRBJ1-4; d_gene: TRBD1; len: 18; CDR3aa: CASSLASTGRATNEKLFF; CDR3nt: TGTGCCAGCAGTCTAGCTTCGACAGGGCGGGCAACTAATGAAAAACTGTTTTTT
abundance: few; v_gene: TRBV7-5; j_gene: TRBJ2-3; d_gene: -; len: 15; CDR3aa: CASSQVSGNSNTQYF; CDR3nt: TGTGCCAGCAGTCAAGTGTCGGGGAATTCAAATACGCAGTATTTT
abundance: -; v_gene: TRBV6-8; j_gene: TRBJ1-2; d_gene: TRBD1; len: 18; CDR3aa: CASSDPYFRDRGENGYTF; CDR3nt: TGTGCCAGCAGTGACCCATATTTCCGGGACAGGGGGGAAAATGGCTACACCTTC
abundance: -; v_gene: TRBV18; j_gene: TRBJ1-3; d_gene: TRBD1; len: 17; CDR3aa: CASSRAGTGKAGNTIYF; CDR3nt: TGTGCCAGCTCCCGAGCCGGGACAGGGAAGGCTGGAAACACCATATATTTT
abundance: -; v_gene: TRBV10-3; j_gene: TRBJ1-1; d_gene: -; len: 17; CDR3aa: CAISESSVGQKGTEAFF; CDR3nt: TGTGCCATCAGTGAGAGTTCGGTGGGACAAAAAGGTACTGAAGCTTTCTTT
abundance: large; v_gene: TRBV11-3; j_gene: TRBJ2-5; d_gene: TRBD2; len: 16; CDR3aa: CASSSGTSGLQETQYF; CDR3nt: TGTGCCAGCAGCTCCGGGACTAGCGGCCTTCAAGAGACCCAGTACTTC
abundance: -; v_gene: TRBV28; j_gene: TRBJ2-3; d_gene: TRBD2; len: 16; CDR3aa: CASSSYSGSSRDTQYF; CDR3nt: TGTGCCAGCAGTTCTTATAGCGGGAGTTCGAGGGATACGCAGTATTTT
abundance: -; v_gene: TRBV30; j_gene: TRBJ1-4; d_gene: -; len: 12; CDR3aa: CAWSVLREKLFF; CDR3nt: TGTGCCTGGAGTGTATTGAGGGAAAAACTGTTTTTT
abundance: -; v_gene: TRBV19; j_gene: TRBJ1-2; d_gene: TRBD1; len: 15; CDR3aa: CASSIRGTGNYGYTF; CDR3nt: TGTGCCAGTAGTATTAGGGGGACAGGGAACTATGGCTACACCTTC
abundance: -; v_gene: TRBV11-3; j_gene: TRBJ2-7; d_gene: TRBD1; len: 17; CDR3aa: CASSSGVGTGGLYEQYF; CDR3nt: TGTGCCAGCAGCTCTGGAGTGGGTACAGGGGGCCTCTACGAGCAGTACTTC
abundance: -; v_gene: TRBV18; j_gene: TRBJ1-1; d_gene: -; len: 15; CDR3aa: CASPLSGQMNTEAFF; CDR3nt: TGTGCCAGCCCGCTAAGCGGTCAGATGAACACTGAAGCTTTCTTT
abundance: -; v_gene: TRBV7-8; j_gene: TRBJ2-4; d_gene: TRBD1; len: 14; CDR3aa: CASSQATGADIQYF; CDR3nt: TGTGCCAGCAGCCAGGCGACAGGGGCGGACATTCAGTACTTC
abundance: -; v_gene: TRBV10-2; j_gene: TRBJ2-7; d_gene: -; len: 12; CDR3aa: CASSEWRGPNFF; CDR3nt: TGCGCCAGCAGTGAGTGGCGGGGTCCCAACTTCTTC
abundance: medium-sized; v_gene: TRBV11-3; j_gene: TRBJ2-5; d_gene: TRBD2; len: 15; CDR3aa: CASAPEGGRTETQYF; CDR3nt: TGTGCCAGCGCGCCCGAGGGCGGGAGAACGGAGACCCAGTACTTC
abundance: -; v_gene: TRBV29-1; j_gene: TRBJ2-1; d_gene: -; len: 14; CDR3aa: CSVGARSSYNEQFF; CDR3nt: TGCAGCGTTGGGGCCCGGAGCTCCTACAATGAGCAGTTCTTC
abundance: -; v_gene: TRBV6-8; j_gene: TRBJ2-7; d_gene: TRBD2; len: 13; CDR3aa: CASLEAGGYEQYF; CDR3nt: TGTGCCAGCCTGGAAGCGGGGGGCTACGAGCAGTACTTC
abundance: -; v_gene: TRBV2; j_gene: TRBJ2-5; d_gene: -; len: 13; CDR3aa: CASGGIQGETQYF; CDR3nt: TGTGCCAGCGGCGGGATCCAAGGAGAGACCCAGTACTTC
abundance: -; v_gene: TRBV6-7; j_gene: TRBJ2-1; d_gene: TRBD2; len: 16; CDR3aa: CASSYWGSGAYNEQFF; CDR3nt: TGTGCCAGCAGTTACTGGGGTAGCGGGGCCTACAATGAGCAGTTCTTC
abundance: -; v_gene: TRBV9; j_gene: TRBJ2-2; d_gene: -; len: 17; CDR3aa: CASSPYNRPHNTGELFF; CDR3nt: TGTGCCAGCAGCCCCTACAATCGTCCCCATAACACCGGGGAGCTGTTTTTT
abundance: -; v_gene: TRBV28; j_gene: TRBJ2-1; d_gene: TRBD2; len: 16; CDR3aa: CASSRIPGLAGVEQFF; CDR3nt: TGTGCCAGCAGCCGTATTCCCGGACTAGCGGGAGTAGAGCAGTTCTTC
abundance: -; v_gene: TRBV6-8; j_gene: TRBJ2-7; d_gene: TRBD2; len: 15; CDR3aa: CASRTSGSSYEQQYF; CDR3nt: TGTGCCAGCAGGACTAGCGGGAGCTCCTACGAGCAGCAGTACTTC
abundance: few; v_gene: TRBV4-1; j_gene: TRBJ2-7; d_gene: -; len: 16; CDR3aa: CASSQDERWGTYEQYF; CDR3nt: TGCGCCAGCAGCCAAGATGAGCGATGGGGAACCTACGAGCAGTACTTC
abundance: -; v_gene: TRBV5-1; j_gene: TRBJ2-1; d_gene: -; len: 15; CDR3aa: CASSIQGPRNNEQFF; CDR3nt: TGCGCCAGCAGTATTCAGGGACCTCGAAACAATGAGCAGTTCTTC
abundance: few; v_gene: TRBV4-1; j_gene: TRBJ2-2; d_gene: -; len: 16; CDR3aa: CASSPRAGAGTGELFF; CDR3nt: TGCGCCAGCAGCCCTCGGGCAGGAGCTGGTACCGGGGAGCTGTTTTTT
abundance: few; v_gene: TRBV6-8; j_gene: TRBJ2-3; d_gene: TRBD1; len: 13; CDR3aa: CASRIGTADTQYF; CDR3nt: TGTGCCAGCAGGATCGGGACAGCAGATACGCAGTATTTT
abundance: -; v_gene: TRBV6-8; j_gene: TRBJ2-2; d_gene: TRBD2; len: 17; CDR3aa: CASSFASSGSGTGELFF; CDR3nt: TGTGCCAGCAGTTTCGCGTCTAGCGGGAGTGGAACCGGGGAGCTGTTTTTT
abundance: -; v_gene: TRBV11-3; j_gene: TRBJ2-1; d_gene: -; len: 15; CDR3aa: CASSPRTGSYNEQFF; CDR3nt: TGTGCCAGCAGCCCCCGGACGGGATCCTACAATGAGCAGTTCTTC
abundance: -; v_gene: TRBV5-1; j_gene: TRBJ2-5; d_gene: TRBD1; len: 15; CDR3aa: CASSSYGTAEETQYF; CDR3nt: TGCGCCAGCAGCTCGTACGGGACAGCCGAAGAGACCCAGTACTTC
abundance: few; v_gene: TRBV18; j_gene: TRBJ1-1; d_gene: -; len: 15; CDR3aa: CASSPPGLLVSEAFF; CDR3nt: TGTGCCAGCTCACCACCGGGGCTCCTAGTTTCTGAAGCTTTCTTT
abundance: -; v_gene: TRBV6-8; j_gene: TRBJ2-3; d_gene: TRBD2; len: 15; CDR3aa: CASSRLAGGPDTQYF; CDR3nt: TGTGCCAGCAGCAGACTAGCGGGAGGGCCAGATACGCAGTATTTT
abundance: few; v_gene: TRBV6-8; j_gene: TRBJ2-7; d_gene: TRBD2; len: 17; CDR3aa: CASSYGFVAGLSYEQYF; CDR3nt: TGTGCCAGCAGTTACGGGTTTGTAGCGGGCCTCTCCTACGAGCAGTACTTC
abundance: -; v_gene: TRBV19; j_gene: TRBJ2-5; d_gene: TRBD1; len: 14; CDR3aa: CASSQDRGLETQYF; CDR3nt: TGTGCCAGTAGCCAGGACAGGGGGCTAGAGACCCAGTACTTC
abundance: -; v_gene: TRBV19; j_gene: TRBJ2-1; d_gene: TRBD2; len: 17; CDR3aa: CASSIRSSGGRAHEQFF; CDR3nt: TGTGCCAGTAGTATCAGATCTTCTGGCGGGAGGGCCCATGAGCAGTTCTTC
abundance: -; v_gene: TRBV19; j_gene: TRBJ1-3; d_gene: TRBD1; len: 16; CDR3aa: CATKDRGKNTGNTIYF; CDR3nt: TGTGCCACCAAAGACAGGGGCAAGAATACTGGAAACACCATATATTTT
abundance: -; v_gene: TRBV19; j_gene: TRBJ2-2; d_gene: TRBD1; len: 16; CDR3aa: CASSMGGTGHTGELFF; CDR3nt: TGTGCCAGTAGTATGGGCGGGACAGGACACACCGGGGAGCTGTTTTTT
abundance: -; v_gene: TRBV6-8; j_gene: TRBJ2-1; d_gene: -; len: 16; CDR3aa: CASSSSGRVLINEQFF; CDR3nt: TGTGCCAGCAGTTCGTCCGGCAGGGTACTAATCAATGAGCAGTTCTTC
abundance: -; v_gene: TRBV19; j_gene: TRBJ2-3; d_gene: TRBD2; len: 13; CDR3aa: CASNLAGVDTQYF; CDR3nt: TGTGCCAGTAACCTAGCGGGAGTAGATACGCAGTATTTT
abundance: -; v_gene: TRBV29-1; j_gene: TRBJ1-1; d_gene: -; len: 17; CDR3aa: CSVKSGKRGGVNTEAFF; CDR3nt: TGCAGCGTTAAATCAGGGAAAAGGGGTGGGGTGAACACTGAAGCTTTCTTT
abundance: few; v_gene: TRBV9; j_gene: TRBJ1-1; d_gene: -; len: 14; CDR3aa: CASSVSWGGTEAFF; CDR3nt: TGTGCCAGCAGCGTGTCCTGGGGCGGCACTGAAGCTTTCTTT